The T cell receptor beta chain described here comes from a study of blood T cell repertoires in COVID-19 (TCRdb year 2020). About the study as a whole: The collaborator samples originated in the United States, Italy and Spain and spanned the acute and convalescent phases of COVID-19. Samples were obtained from the ongoing ImmuneRACE study (first 160 participants) and from about 1,300 subjects provided by 6 global collaborators. The repertoires were made available in a free public database intended to serve as a resource for research on the immune response to SARS-CoV-2. A de-identified subject ID, COVID-19 status, age in years and sex were almost always included in the sample metadata. Where HLA class I and class II types were available, the types were taken from metadata supplied by the sample provider, not from assay-based typing. Deeply sampled blood TCRbeta repertoires from subjects exposed to, actively infected with, or recovered from COVID-19 were included in the dataset. The prospective study material was composed of cDNA or gDNA derived from T cells, B-cell-depleted T cells, or PBMCs. Study-level results and caveats: The quantity of clinical and demographic metadata differed by source and by participant and was supplied without curation.

Each collaborating institution followed its own protocols to collect whole blood in K2EDTA tubes. Collaborator samples were shipped for TCRbeta analysis as frozen whole blood, isolated PBMCs, or DNA extracted from either sample type. A remark on this clone: No antigen is known for it. No per-base quality is available; no much larger clone lies one base away.

TCRbeta CDR3 regions were amplified from genomic DNA using the immunoSEQ Assay, a bias-controlled multiplex PCR. The study's own analysis went as follows. Within the assay, amplification of reference gene primers was used to estimate how many nucleated cells each sample contained. To quantify the absolute abundance of each unique TCRbeta CDR3 rearrangement, sequence reads were collapsed and filtered. For each sample, productive Simpson clonality was calculated as the square root of Simpson's diversity index over productive rearrangements. TCRdb provides this immuneACCESS table in a form limited to in-frame rearrangements. Some clones are lacking; in checked studies, under half of them reflect an unresolved V gene, and why the rest are absent is not known. V, J and clone size are taken as reported in that table, and D and trimming were inferred from the DNA itself. The table for this sample lists over 130,000 clones; about 90% of them were counted only once. The ten largest clonotypes hold over 9.5% of the sample.

Trimming removed 6 bases from V and 6 bases from J, leaving 21 bases between the germline ends. Its CDR3 holds 15 amino acids, cysteine through phenylalanine. Only the CDR3 part of the read is kept: 45 bases, read in frame from the first base. The germline V gene yields MNHEY for CDR1 and SVGAGI for CDR2. The receptor was derived from a man in his 60s with active or convalescent COVID-19. The chain was built from TRBV6-5 and TRBJ2-7; the D gene is perhaps TRBD2, on 6 matching bases. The specimen was peripheral blood. The CDR3 region has the sequence CASSPGLRTVAEQYF. The DNA is as follows: TGTGCCAGCAGCCCGGGACTTCGAACGGTTGCCGAGCAGTACTTC.